These 25 T cell receptor beta chains share one sample of origin, sequenced in a study of blood T cell repertoires in COVID-19. TCRdb's copy holds only in-frame clones and misses some; the assay was immunoSEQ multiplex PCR. The table has about 35,000 clones, roughly nine tenths seen once. Sequenced material: peripheral blood. Receptor source: a man over 45 with active COVID-19.

The rearrangement joins TRBV7-2 to TRBJ2-3; 8 bases match TRBD2. J was trimmed by 5 bases and V by 5 bases; bases with no gene match: 9. The germline V gene encodes CDR1 SGHTA and CDR2 FQGNSA. This CDR3 spans 15 amino acids. For the CDR3, the DNA is TGTGCCAGCAGCCAGGGACTAGTGGTACAAGATACGCAGTATTTT. Translation gives CASSQGLVVQDTQYF.

This clone was seen only once. The chain couples TRBV5-1 to TRBJ2-7; 11 bases map to TRBD2. Per germline, CDR1 SGHRS and CDR2 YFSETQ. The junction had 11 bases not matched to a gene; V was cut back by 4 bases and J by 5 bases. The CDR3 has 16 amino acids. The CDR3 protein is CASSVDIAGGPHEQYF. The CDR3 DNA is TGCGCCAGCAGCGTGGATATAGCGGGAGGGCCTCACGAGCAGTACTTC.

About this clone itself: In the same sample, other DNA sequences code for this CDR3. This rearrangement joins TRBV18 to TRBJ2-1; the match to TRBD2 covers 10 bases. With 5 bases clipped from V and 7 bases from J, the junction kept 8 bases outside the gene matches. Germline-derived CDR1 and CDR2 are KGHSH and LQKENI. The CDR3 loop spans 15 amino acids. In nucleotides, the CDR3 is TGTGCCAGCTCATCTGGACTAGCGGAGGGTAATGAGCAGTTCTTC. This gives the protein CASSSGLAEGNEQFF. The variable domain in full, completed from reference TRBV18 and TRBJ2-1, reads NAGVMQNPRHLVRRRGQEARLRCSPMKGHSHVYWYRQLPEEGLKFMVYLQKENIIDESGMPKERFSAEFPKEGPSILRIQQVVRGDSAAYFCASSSGLAEGNEQFFGPGTRLTVL.

CDR3 in DNA: TGCAGTGCTAGAGACCGAGAGACCCAGTACTTC. Protein: CSARDRETQYF. This rearrangement joins TRBV20-1 to TRBJ2-5; D remains unclear. The CDR3 totals 11 residues. Trimming removed 0 bases at V and 4 bases at J, with 3 bases between. Germline values: CDR1 DFQATT, CDR2 SNEGSKA (reference sequence).

This rearrangement joins TRBV15 to TRBJ2-7; the D gene is possibly TRBD2 (5 bases). This CDR3 contains 14 residues. The ends were cut back, 1 base at V and 2 bases at J, with 9 bases in the middle. Germline loops: CDR1 LNHNV, CDR2 YYDKDF (reference sequence). CDR3 amino acids: CATSRVRDTYEQYF. For the CDR3, the DNA is TGTGCCACCAGCAGAGTCCGGGATACCTACGAGCAGTACTTC.

This clone was observed a single time. This rearrangement joins TRBV25-1 to TRBJ1-1; D perhaps matches TRBD1 (6 bases). The germline V gene has CDR1 MGHDK and CDR2 SYGVNS. CDR3 length: 11 amino acids. The V end lost 7 bases, the J end lost 8 bases, and 11 bases lay between the germline ends. CDR3 in amino acids: CASTDGTEAFF. The CDR3 region has the DNA TGTGCCAGCACCGATGGGACAGAAGCTTTCTTT.

This clone was detected a few times. The chain employs TRBV3-1 (or the pseudogene TRBV3-2) and TRBJ1-3, with D possibly being TRBD1 (5 bases). Trimming removed 1 base at V and 0 bases at J, with 7 bases between. The germline V gene encodes CDR1 LGHDT and CDR2 YNNKEL (reference sequence). The CDR3 sequence is 15 residues long. The CDR3 nucleotides read TGTGCCAGCAGCCAAGGTGGGGCCTCTGGAAACACCATATATTTT. As protein: CASSQGGASGNTIYF.

The chain links TRBV5-1 to TRBJ1-3; D gene ambiguous. With 0 bases removed from V and 0 bases from J, the gap between germline ends came to 4 bases. Germline CDR1 SGHRS, CDR2 YFSETQ. The CDR3 has 14 residues. DNA of the CDR3: TGCGCCAGCAGCTTGGCGGGCTCTGGAAACACCATATATTTT. This codes for CASSLAGSGNTIYF.

The V call is TRBV6-1, the J call TRBJ1-5; D gene unclear. The germline V and J ends were trimmed by 2 bases and 7 bases, with 12 bases remaining between them. CDR1 MNHNS and CDR2 SASEGT come from the germline V gene. There are 14 residues in the CDR3. CDR3: CASSESSRVQPQHF. Written as DNA, the CDR3 is TGTGCCAGCAGTGAATCGTCCCGAGTCCAGCCCCAGCATTTT.

The V gene is TRBV5-1, the J gene TRBJ1-1; D may be TRBD1 (5 bases). Looked up from germline, CDR1 is SGHRS and CDR2 is YFSETQ. The germline V and J ends were trimmed by 1 base and 3 bases, with 13 bases remaining between them. This CDR3 has 15 residues. The CDR3 bases are TGCGCCAGCAGCTTGAATGACGGGGGGTACACTGAAGCTTTCTTT. It is translated as CASSLNDGGYTEAFF.

V usage is TRBV5-6 and J usage is TRBJ2-7; tentatively, D is TRBD1 (6 bases). V was shortened by 2 bases and J by 3 bases, with 18 bases between the two germline ends. The CDR3 is made up of 16 amino acids. Germline V gene lookup returns CDR1 SGHDT and CDR2 YYEEEE. The CDR3 sequence is CASSLPTGHTHYEQYF. In DNA form, the CDR3 reads TGTGCCAGCAGCTTACCCACGGGACACACACACTACGAGCAGTACTTC.

The chain has TRBV7-9 and TRBJ1-1; no reliable D call. Germline values: CDR1 SEHNR, CDR2 FQNEAQ (reference sequence). The CDR3 length is 11 residues. V lost 3 bases and J 6 bases, leaving 5 bases between the germline ends. The CDR3: CASSFESEAFF. CDR3 DNA: TGTGCCAGCAGCTTTGAGTCTGAAGCTTTCTTT.

The J gene is TRBJ2-7, the V gene TRBV2; TRBD2 matches at 7 bases. Trimming removed 3 bases from V and 3 bases from J; junction bases left unmatched: 8. The CDR3 loop spans 15 amino acids. Germline loops: CDR1 SNHLY, CDR2 FYNNEI. The CDR3 DNA sequence: TGTGCCAGCAGTGATCGCAGCGGGACCGTCTACGAGCAGTACTTC. Protein product: CASSDRSGTVYEQYF.

This chain uses TRBV11-2 with TRBJ2-3; TRBD2 matches at 16 bases. From germline, CDR1 is SGHAT and CDR2 FQNNGV. V was pared by 1 base and J by 5 bases, with 6 bases of the junction left unmatched. The CDR3 is made up of 18 amino acids. The CDR3 sequence: CASSLGSGLAGGLDTQYF. The CDR3 DNA sequence: TGTGCCAGCAGCTTAGGTTCGGGACTAGCGGGAGGGCTAGATACGCAGTATTTT.

This clone has just a few counts. The genes are TRBV18 and TRBJ1-6, with 11 bases aligning to TRBD1. The CDR3 has 15 residues. CDR1 and CDR2 (germline): KGHSH, LQKENI. V dropped 3 bases and J dropped 9; count of bases not matched to a gene: 4. CDR3 sequence: CASSPPGQGGSPLHF. For the CDR3, the DNA is TGTGCCAGCTCACCGCCGGGACAGGGGGGTTCACCCCTCCACTTT.

The V and J genes are TRBV19 and TRBJ2-2; possibly TRBD1 for D (6 bases). Germline-derived CDR1 and CDR2 are LNHDA and SQIVND (reference sequence). This CDR3 comprises 12 residues. Trimming removed 7 bases from V and 6 bases from J, with 9 bases in between. The CDR3 reads CASTQGPGELFF. The CDR3 DNA follows: TGTGCCAGTACCCAGGGGCCCGGGGAGCTGTTTTTT.

The chain uses TRBV12-3 or TRBV12-4 and TRBJ2-1, with D tentatively TRBD2 (6 bases). The V end was cut by 6 bases, the J end by 7 bases, with 7 bases between. The CDR3 runs to 11 residues. In DNA, the CDR3 is TGTGCCAGCAGGCGGGAAAATGAGCAGTTCTTC. Translated, it gives CASRRENEQFF.

The V and J genes are TRBV30 and TRBJ1-6, with D perhaps TRBD1 (5 bases). The germline V gene encodes CDR1 GTSNPN and CDR2 SVGIG (reference sequence). V was pared by 8 bases and J by 10 bases, with 18 bases between. This CDR3 spans 13 amino acids. CDR3 amino acids: CARSAAGGSPLHF. CDR3 sequence (DNA): TGTGCCAGGTCGGCGGCGGGGGGATCACCCCTCCACTTT.

The chain uses TRBV2 and TRBJ2-7; tentative D call: TRBD1 (6 bases). This CDR3 spans 13 amino acids. Germline CDR1 is SNHLY and CDR2 is FYNNEI. V lost 4 bases and J 0 bases, leaving 7 bases between the germline ends. The CDR3 spells CASSGTASYEQYF. The DNA for the CDR3 is TGTGCCAGCAGTGGGACAGCCTCCTACGAGCAGTACTTC.

This chain uses TRBV19 with TRBJ1-2; 8 positions agree with TRBD1. Per germline, CDR1 LNHDA and CDR2 SQIVND (reference sequence). V shed 3 bases and J 6 bases; nucleotides not matched to a gene: 3. The CDR3 has 13 residues. The CDR3 bases are TGTGCCAGTAGTATCTCAGGGGGCAATGGCTACACCTTC. It specifies CASSISGGNGYTF.

This rearrangement joins TRBV3-1 (or the pseudogene TRBV3-2) to TRBJ1-2; possibly TRBD1 for D (5 bases). Germline lookup yields CDR1 LGHDT and CDR2 YNNKEL (reference sequence). The CDR3 runs 13 residues. The germline V and J ends were trimmed by 5 bases and 4 bases, with 11 bases remaining between them. The CDR3 DNA reads TGTGCCAGCAGCTTGCAGGGTAGCTATGGCTACACCTTC. Its protein is CASSLQGSYGYTF.

J is TRBJ1-2 and V is TRBV7-2, with TRBD1 matching 8 bases. This CDR3 contains 15 residues. Germline V gene sequence: CDR1 SGHTA, CDR2 FQGNSA. Unmatched junction bases numbered 12, after V lost 4 bases and J lost 8 bases. CDR3 region: CASSSGAGGAEGYTF. The DNA for the CDR3 is TGTGCCAGCAGCTCCGGGGCAGGGGGCGCGGAGGGCTACACCTTC.

This chain joins TRBV5-1 and TRBJ2-1; TRBD1 matches at 9 bases. Trimming cost V 4 bases and J 2 bases; bases outside gene matches: 4. The CDR3 is made up of 15 amino acids. Germline V lookup: CDR1 SGHRS, CDR2 YFSETQ. The CDR3 nucleotides are TGCGCCAGCAGCCGGGGACAGGGACCCTACAATGAGCAGTTCTTC. Protein sequence: CASSRGQGPYNEQFF.

The genes are TRBV5-1 and TRBJ2-3; possible D gene TRBD1, 7 bases. Germline V gene sequence: CDR1 SGHRS, CDR2 YFSETQ. The V end was cut by 2 bases, the J end by 0 bases, with 16 bases between. The CDR3 spans 17 residues. CDR3 residues: CASSFEGRTGSTDTQYF. In DNA, the CDR3 is TGCGCCAGCAGCTTTGAGGGGAGGACAGGTAGCACAGATACGCAGTATTTT.

The chain links TRBV2 to TRBJ2-3, with TRBD2 matching 7 bases. This CDR3 contains 14 residues. Germline V CDR1 and CDR2: SNHLY, FYNNEI. Losses at the gene ends were 3 bases for V and 5 bases for J; bases not matched to a gene: 5. CDR3 in DNA: TGTGCCAGCAGTGAGAGGCTAGCGGTAGATACGCAGTATTTT. Its protein is CASSERLAVDTQYF. The variable domain in full, with the rest retrieved from reference TRBV2 and TRBJ2-3, is EPEVTQTPSHQVTQMGQEVILRCVPISNHLYFYWYRQILGQKVEFLVSFYNNEISEKSEIFDDQFSVERPDGSNFTLKIRSTKLEDSAMYFCASSERLAVDTQYFGPGTRLTVL.